The clone carrying this TCR beta chain was detected only a few times. The antigen remains unidentified. This record comes from a study of T cells in Graves' hyperthyroidism and ophthalmopathy. Study-wide context: Pretreatment peripheral blood was obtained at initial diagnosis. The study's findings and limits: Progression to ophthalmopathy was predicted a median of 6.5 months early.

V lost 6 bases to trimming and J lost 4 bases; unmatched junction nucleotides: 3. The CDR3 runs 13 residues. Germline V CDR1 and CDR2: DFQATT, SNEGSKA (reference sequence). Patients aged 18 to 65 with hyperthyroidism were newly diagnosed, with duration under 2 months. Patients were excluded because of uncontrolled infection, other autoimmune disease, pregnancy or lactation. TCR beta CDR3 sequences were amplified from RNA transcripts. HTBI primers were the set used in a first-round RT-PCR of the TCR CDR3. TCRdb reanalysed the multiplex PCR reads using MiXCR and keeps one entry per CDR3 protein. The sample has around 450,000 distinct CDR3 sequences; about a sixth are singletons.

The V call is TRBV20-1, the J call TRBJ2-2; 9 bases are a match to TRBD1. This receptor was identified in a woman aged 18 to 35 with Graves' hyperthyroidism. The sequencing input was blood. CDR3 coding DNA: TGCAGTGCCCCGGGACAGGGCACCGGGGAGCTGTTTTTT. This codes for CSAPGQGTGELFF.